The 29 T cell receptor beta chains in this list originate from one sample, sequenced in a study of blood T cell repertoires in COVID-19. Generated by immunoSEQ multiplex PCR, the TCRdb table keeps only in-frame clones and is missing some. The sample holds about 280,000 clones, 75% to 90% seen once. The sample comprised PBMCs or T cells enriched from blood (not recorded which). These receptors were obtained from a woman aged 45-60 years who had recovered from COVID-19.

The chain's CDR3 is CASSRGNSGANVLTF. Written as DNA, the CDR3 is TGTGCCAGCAGCCGCGGCAACTCTGGGGCCAACGTCCTGACTTTC. The chain has TRBV7-9 and TRBJ2-6; D gene ambiguous. V was cut by 5 bases and J by 0 bases, with 8 bases left in between. CDR1 is SEHNR, CDR2 FQNEAQ, per germline (reference sequence). The CDR3 loop spans 15 amino acids.

This chain links TRBV10-3 with TRBJ2-1, with TRBD1 matching over 7 bases. The V segment lost 10 bases and the J segment 3 bases; nucleotides outside the gene matches: 3. The CDR3 runs to 12 residues. Germline-derived CDR1 and CDR2 are ENHRY and SYGVKD. The CDR3 sequence: CATGTDYNEQFF. The CDR3 DNA follows: TGTGCCACCGGGACAGACTACAATGAGCAGTTCTTC.

This rearrangement joins TRBV11-1 to TRBJ2-3; D is possibly TRBD1 (6 bases). The V end lost 1 base, the J end lost 2 bases, and 10 bases lay between the germline ends. CDR3 length: 15 amino acids. The germline gives CDR1 SGHAT, CDR2 FQDESV (reference sequence). In nucleotides, the CDR3 is TGTGCCAGCAGCTTAGGGGGGCAGCCCACAGATACGCAGTATTTT. Protein product: CASSLGGQPTDTQYF.

The V gene is TRBV7-9, the J gene TRBJ2-7, with 10 positions matching TRBD2. Germline V CDR1 and CDR2: SEHNR, FQNEAQ (reference sequence). The CDR3 loop spans 16 amino acids. J was trimmed by 4 bases and V by 1 base; bases with no gene match: 7. The CDR3 nucleotides are TGTGCCAGCAGCTTAGACGGAGCGGGAGGGCGATACGAGCAGTACTTC. This gives the protein CASSLDGAGGRYEQYF.

The J gene is TRBJ2-7, the V gene TRBV7-8, with D perhaps matching TRBD2 (5 bases). The CDR3 has 15 amino acids. Germline V gene data show CDR1 as SGHVS and CDR2 as FQNEAQ. The V end was cut by 2 bases, the J end by 2 bases, with 13 bases between. This CDR3 reads CASSLTHGDTYEQYF. The CDR3 DNA follows: TGTGCCAGCAGCTTAACTCACGGGGATACCTACGAGCAGTACTTC.

The rearrangement links TRBV11-3 to TRBJ1-4; D unresolved. V shed 9 bases and J shed 5 bases, with 7 bases lying between them. From germline, CDR1 is SGHNT and CDR2 YENEEA. CDR3 size: 11 residues. The CDR3 here is CARGMNEKLFF. The CDR3 nucleotides read TGTGCCAGGGGCATGAATGAAAAACTGTTTTTT. Full variable domain (rest looked up from reference TRBV11-3 and TRBJ1-4): EAGVVQSPRYKIIEKKQPVAFWCNPISGHNTLYWYLQNLGQGPELLIRYENEEAVDDSQLPKDRFSAERLKGVDSTLKIQPAELGDSAVYLCARGMNEKLFFGSGTQLSVL.

This chain uses TRBV7-3 with TRBJ2-3; 7 nucleotides line up with TRBD1. The germline V gene encodes CDR1 SGHTA and CDR2 FQGTGA. The V and J ends lost 1 base and 1 base, in that order; junction bases with no gene match: 2. The CDR3 consists of 15 residues. CDR3 sequence: CASSLRQGGTDTQYF. As DNA, the CDR3 is TGTGCCAGCAGCTTAAGACAGGGCGGCACAGATACGCAGTATTTT.

The chain carries TRBV7-9 and TRBJ2-1; the D is unclear. CDR3 size: 12 residues. The V end was cut by 0 bases, the J end by 10 bases, with 7 bases between. The germline CDR1 and CDR2 sequences are SEHNR and FQNEAQ (reference sequence). This CDR3 reads CASSLATWEQFF. In DNA form, the CDR3 reads TGTGCCAGCAGCTTAGCGACATGGGAGCAGTTCTTC. Supplemented by reference TRBV7-9 and TRBJ2-1, the full variable domain reads DTGVSQNPRHKITKRGQNVTFRCDPISEHNRLYWYRQTLGQGPEFLTYFQNEAQLEKSRLLSDRFSAERPKGSFSTLEIQRTEQGDSAMYLCASSLATWEQFFGPGTRLTVL.

The rearrangement links TRBV2 to TRBJ2-3; 8 nucleotides line up with TRBD1. Trimming cost V 8 bases and J 1 base; bases outside gene matches: 5. CDR3 length equals 14 residues. The germline CDR1 and CDR2 sequences are SNHLY and FYNNEI. CDR3 bases: TGTGCCAGCGAACTCAGGGGGCGCACAGATACGCAGTATTTT. Protein product: CASELRGRTDTQYF.

The gene calls are TRBV28 and TRBJ2-1; 12 bases align to TRBD2. Trimming cost V 5 bases and J 10 bases; bases outside gene matches: 12. Germline V gene sequence: CDR1 MDHEN, CDR2 SYDVKM. The CDR3 runs to 16 residues. This CDR3 reads CASSPPSGGGRKEQFF. The CDR3 DNA reads TGTGCCAGCAGTCCACCTAGCGGGGGGGGTCGAAAGGAGCAGTTCTTC.

This clone was seen only a few times. This chain uses TRBV28 with TRBJ1-2; D not resolved. V lost 10 bases to trimming and J lost 8 bases, with 14 bases between them. Germline V gene sequence: CDR1 MDHEN, CDR2 SYDVKM. The CDR3 loop spans 11 amino acids. In nucleotides, the CDR3 is TGTGCCACCCCCGGAGTGCGGGGCTACACCTTC. Translated: CATPGVRGYTF.

The chain is built from TRBV6-5 and TRBJ1-2; 9 nucleotides agree with TRBD1. V lost 2 bases and J lost 7; bases outside the gene matches: 8. From germline, CDR1 is MNHEY and CDR2 SVGAGI. The CDR3 runs 15 residues. CDR3 loop: CASSYTSTGGFGYTF. DNA of the CDR3: TGTGCCAGCAGTTACACATCTACAGGGGGCTTTGGCTACACCTTC.

This sequence joins TRBV9 and TRBJ1-5, with 8 bases that match TRBD1. Unmatched junction bases numbered 3, after V lost 3 bases and J lost 1 base. CDR1 and CDR2 from the germline V gene are SGDLS and YYNGEE. This CDR3 region has 15 residues. The CDR3 coding sequence is TGTGCCAGCAGCGAGACAGGGGAGAGCAATCAGCCCCAGCATTTT. Its translation is CASSETGESNQPQHF.

V gene TRBV19 combines with J gene TRBJ2-1, with 7 bases fitting TRBD2. There are 14 residues in the CDR3. The junction had 8 bases not matched to a gene; V was cut back by 4 bases and J by 8 bases. Looked up from germline, CDR1 is LNHDA and CDR2 is SQIVND (reference sequence). As DNA, the CDR3 is TGTGCCAGTAGTAGAGCGGGAAAAAGGGATGAGCAGTTCTTC. It translates to CASSRAGKRDEQFF. The variable domain in full, with the rest retrieved from reference TRBV19 and TRBJ2-1, is DGGITQSPKYLFRKEGQNVTLSCEQNLNHDAMYWYRQDPGQGLRLIYYSQIVNDFQKGDIAEGYSVSREKKESFPLTVTSAQKNPTAFYLCASSRAGKRDEQFFGPGTRLTVL.

CDR3 sequence (DNA): TGTGCCAGCAGCTTCGGTTTGGGGACAGGGCTAAACACCATATATTTT. It is translated as CASSFGLGTGLNTIYF. The genes are TRBV5-4 and TRBJ1-3; 9 bases match TRBD1. CDR1 is SGHNT and CDR2 is YYREEE in the germline V gene (reference sequence). J gave up 6 bases and V 2 bases, and 9 bases lay outside the gene matches. The CDR3 extends over 16 amino acids.

The CDR3, as DNA: TGCAGCGTTGAAGCACAGGGATCCTACGAGCAGTACTTC. Amino acids: CSVEAQGSYEQYF. The chain recombines TRBV29-1 with TRBJ2-7, with D tentatively TRBD1 (6 bases). The CDR3 is 13 amino acids. Germline CDR1 reads SQVTM; CDR2 reads ANQGSEA. V was shortened by 1 base and J by 1 base, with 8 bases between the two germline ends.

The chain has TRBV6-5 and TRBJ2-7, with D possibly TRBD1 on 5 matching bases. Germline V lookup: CDR1 MNHEY, CDR2 SVGAGI. This CDR3 comprises 14 residues. Trimming took 7 bases from V and 1 from J, leaving 14 bases between them. CDR3 bases: TGTGCCAGCAAAATGGGGCAGGCTTCCTACGAGCAGTACTTC. Amino acid sequence: CASKMGQASYEQYF.

The chain links TRBV18 to TRBJ2-7; D unclear. The V end lost 5 bases, the J end lost 9 bases, and 11 bases lay between the germline ends. This CDR3 contains 11 residues. The germline V gene has CDR1 KGHSH and CDR2 LQKENI. The CDR3 bases are TGTGCCAGCTCAGCGGAGACGGGGCAGTACTTC. Translating it yields CASSAETGQYF.

The chain uses TRBV5-5 and TRBJ1-1; TRBD1 might be the D (5 bases). V gave up 4 bases and J gave up 11 bases, with 27 bases separating them. This CDR3 has 16 amino acids. CDR1 SGHKS and CDR2 YYEKEE come from the germline V gene (reference sequence). The CDR3 reads CASSPMRGTPIPGAFF. In DNA form, the CDR3 reads TGTGCCAGCAGCCCCATGCGGGGGACCCCCATCCCGGGGGCTTTCTTT. The variable domain in full, completed from reference TRBV5-5 and TRBJ1-1, reads DAGVTQSPTHLIKTRGQQVTLRCSPISGHKSVSWYQQVLGQGPQFIFQYYEKEERGRGNFPDRFSARQFPNYSSELNVNALLLGDSALYLCASSPMRGTPIPGAFFGQGTRLTVV.

This chain joins TRBV24-1 and TRBJ1-1, with TRBD1 as a possible D gene (5 bases). V lost 0 bases, J lost 11 bases, and 12 bases lay in between. Germline V gene data show CDR1 as KGHDR and CDR2 as SFDVKD. This CDR3 is 13 amino acids long. This CDR3 reads CATSDLSARGAFF. DNA of the CDR3: TGTGCCACCAGTGATTTGTCCGCGCGGGGCGCTTTCTTT.

The V call is TRBV20-1, the J call TRBJ1-1; 7 bases are a match to TRBD1. The junction had 7 bases not matched to a gene; V was cut back by 3 bases and J by 6 bases. Germline V CDR1 and CDR2: DFQATT, SNEGSKA (reference sequence). This CDR3 region has 13 residues. CDR3 protein: CSASETGSPEAFF. Written as DNA, the CDR3 is TGCAGTGCTAGTGAGACAGGGAGCCCTGAAGCTTTCTTT.

The chain combines TRBV29-1 with TRBJ1-1, with D possibly being TRBD1 (6 bases). The CDR3 extends over 13 amino acids. The germline V gene has CDR1 SQVTM and CDR2 ANQGSEA. The V end lost 6 bases, the J end lost 1 base, and 12 bases lay between the germline ends. The CDR3 sequence: CSVADRTNTEAFF. In nucleotides, the CDR3 is TGCAGCGTGGCGGACAGAACGAACACTGAAGCTTTCTTT.

The V call is TRBV5-6, the J call TRBJ2-7; TRBD1 matches 9 bases. The CDR3 runs to 14 residues. Germline CDR1 is SGHDT and CDR2 is YYEEEE. Trimming at V came to 4 bases and at J to 2 bases, leaving 4 bases not matched to a gene. In nucleotides, the CDR3 is TGTGCCAGCAGCCCACGGGACAGGGCCTACGAGCAGTACTTC. This gives the protein CASSPRDRAYEQYF.

The gene calls are TRBV11-2 and TRBJ2-1, with D maybe TRBD2 (5 bases). Germline V CDR1 and CDR2: SGHAT, FQNNGV. This CDR3 has 16 residues. V was clipped by 4 bases and J by 4 bases, with 17 bases between them. The CDR3 DNA sequence: TGTGCCAGCAGCTCCAAAGGACTTATTCTTTACAATGAGCAGTTCTTC. This translates into CASSSKGLILYNEQFF. Complete variable domain (other parts from reference TRBV11-2 and TRBJ2-1): EAGVAQSPRYKIIEKRQSVAFWCNPISGHATLYWYQQILGQGPKLLIQFQNNGVVDDSQLPKDRFSAERLKGVDSTLKIQPAKLEDSAVYLCASSSKGLILYNEQFFGPGTRLTVL.

The chain combines TRBV7-8 with TRBJ2-5; 8 nucleotides match TRBD2. The germline V gene has CDR1 SGHVS and CDR2 FQNEAQ. This CDR3 has 16 residues. V gave up 6 bases and J gave up 0 bases; unmatched junction bases: 9. CDR3 amino acids: CASSHNGRADQETQYF. CDR3 DNA sequence: TGTGCCAGCAGTCACAACGGGAGGGCGGACCAAGAGACCCAGTACTTC.

The chain carries TRBV27 and TRBJ2-1; 15 bases line up with TRBD2. The length of the CDR3 is 15 residues. Looked up from germline, CDR1 is MNHEY and CDR2 is SMNVEV (reference sequence). With 6 bases clipped from V and 10 bases from J, the junction kept 7 bases outside the gene matches. The CDR3 spells CASRRTSGGAREQFF. CDR3 DNA sequence: TGTGCCAGCAGGCGGACTAGCGGGGGGGCAAGGGAGCAGTTCTTC.

As concerns this clone: The junction departs from germline at one end; a sequencing error may be responsible. J is TRBJ2-4 and V is TRBV28; possible D gene TRBD1, 6 bases. Per the germline V gene, CDR1 is MDHEN and CDR2 is SYDVKM. The CDR3 totals 12 residues. CDR3 sequence: CASRTSGTPFFF. Written as DNA, the CDR3 is TGTGCCAGCAGAACCTCCGGGACACCCTTTTTCTTC. Complete variable domain (other parts from reference TRBV28 and TRBJ2-4): DVKVTQSSRYLVKRTGEKVFLECVQDMDHENMFWYRQDPGLGLRLIYFSYDVKMKEKGDIPEGYSVSREKKERFSLILESASTNQTSMYLCASRTSGTPFFFGAGTRLSVL.

This clone turned up a few times. The chain combines TRBV29-1 with TRBJ1-5; 7 positions agree with TRBD1. The J segment lost 9 bases and the V segment lost 4 bases, leaving 9 bases of the junction unmatched. The CDR3 consists of 13 residues. The V gene's germline CDR1 is SQVTM and CDR2 ANQGSEA. The CDR3 here is CSVGQGVGGPQHF. CDR3 nucleotide sequence: TGCAGCGTTGGGCAGGGGGTTGGGGGGCCCCAGCATTTT.

The chain recombines TRBV5-1 with TRBJ1-1; D unclear. The germline V gene has CDR1 SGHRS and CDR2 YFSETQ. The CDR3 has 14 amino acids. With 0 bases removed from V and 4 bases from J, the gap between germline ends came to 10 bases. The CDR3 sequence: CASSLASGGTEAFF. The CDR3 DNA reads TGCGCCAGCAGCTTGGCCTCGGGTGGCACTGAAGCTTTCTTT.